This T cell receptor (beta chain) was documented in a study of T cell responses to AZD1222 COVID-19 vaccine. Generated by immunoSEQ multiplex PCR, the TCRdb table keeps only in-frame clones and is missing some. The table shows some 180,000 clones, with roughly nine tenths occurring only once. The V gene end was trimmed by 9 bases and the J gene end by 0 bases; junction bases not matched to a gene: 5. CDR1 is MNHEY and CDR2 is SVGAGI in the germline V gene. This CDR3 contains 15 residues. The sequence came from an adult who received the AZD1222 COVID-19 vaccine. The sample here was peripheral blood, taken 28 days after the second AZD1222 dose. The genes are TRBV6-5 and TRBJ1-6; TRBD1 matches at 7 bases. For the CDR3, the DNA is TGTGCCAGTCAGGGGGGGAGCTCCTATAATTCACCCCTCCACTTT. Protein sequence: CASQGGSSYNSPLHF.